This T cell receptor beta chain was sequenced for a study of blood T cell repertoires in COVID-19. Study background: From the United States, Italy and Spain came samples of acute and convalescent COVID-19. Sources were T cells, B-cell-depleted T cells, or PBMCs; the material itself was cDNA or gDNA.

Patients of the Seattle cohort, enrolled during active infection, were followed longitudinally. Clones were read by immunoSEQ multiplex PCR, and TCRdb kept only the in-frame ones, dropping some. This sample has over 90,000 clones; 80% to 95% occur once, and the top ten carry 1.9%. This CDR3 spans 13 amino acids. Germline V gives CDR1 SGHKS, CDR2 YYEKEE (reference sequence). After removal of 5 bases from V and 3 bases from J, the junction contained 3 bases not matched to a gene. This TCR was sampled from a woman aged 45 to 65 with COVID-19, enrolled during active disease. Sequencing used peripheral blood. This chain uses TRBV5-5 with TRBJ1-2, with TRBD1 identical over 8 bases. This CDR3 is CASSPQGDYGYTF. The DNA for the CDR3 is TGTGCCAGCAGTCCACAGGGGGACTATGGCTACACCTTC.